This TCR beta chain was captured in a study of blood T cell repertoires in COVID-19 (dated by TCRdb to 2018 to 2021). As for the study more broadly: Samples from collaborators originated in the United States, Italy and Spain and spanned both the acute and convalescent phases of COVID-19. Nearly every sample came with metadata listing a de-identified subject ID, COVID-19 status, age in years and sex. The repertoires were released in a freely available public database meant as a resource for research on the immune response to SARS-CoV-2. The prospective study material was composed of cDNA or gDNA derived from T cells, B-cell-depleted T cells, or PBMCs. Where available, HLA class I and class II types were taken from metadata supplied by the sample provider and were not determined by assay-based typing. Subjects who had been exposed to COVID-19, were actively infected with it, or had recovered from it provided the deeply sampled blood TCRbeta repertoires that made up the dataset. The samples were drawn from the first 160 participants of the ongoing ImmuneRACE study and from roughly 1,300 subjects provided by 6 global collaborators.

General study outcomes and caveats: How much clinical and demographic metadata was included differed by source and by participant, and the metadata was provided uncurated.

Each collaborating institution followed its own protocols to collect whole blood in K2EDTA tubes. For TCRbeta analysis, collaborators shipped samples in one of three forms: frozen whole blood, isolated PBMCs, or DNA extracted from either of those sample types. This clone was found once. Its antigen remains undetermined. Within one base of it there is no much larger clone, and no base qualities were kept. Trimming leaves V shorter by 2 bases and J shorter by 4 bases, with the junction holding 4 bases beyond the gene matches. From a lookup of the germline V gene (reference sequence), CDR1 and CDR2 are GTSNPN and SVGIG. Measured from the cysteine to the phenylalanine, the CDR3 is 15 residues long. The only DNA kept is the CDR3, 45 bases in frame from the first base. TCRbeta CDR3 regions were amplified from genomic DNA by means of the immunoSEQ Assay, a bias-controlled multiplex PCR. The original pipeline was this. The number of nucleated cells in each sample was estimated by amplification of reference gene primers within the assay. To quantify the absolute abundance of each unique TCRbeta CDR3 rearrangement, sequence reads were collapsed and filtered. For each sample, productive Simpson clonality was calculated as the square root of Simpson's diversity index across productive rearrangements. TCRdb carries this immuneACCESS record with in-frame sequences only. Its versions omit some clonotypes, under half of them owing to an unresolved V gene in the studies checked, with the rest unexplained. That table gives V, J and clone size, and the DNA gave D and trimming. The sample includes fewer than 250,000 clones, with approximately 81% observed a single time. 0.85% to 1% of the sample belongs to the ten largest clones.

The source is a man aged 35-49 years with acute or convalescent COVID-19. The V gene is TRBV30 and the J gene is TRBJ2-2; 10 bases in between match TRBD1. Sample: peripheral blood. The nucleotide sequence reads as follows: TGTGCCTGGAGTCCCGGGACAGGGGTCACCGGGGAGCTGTTTTTT. The encoded protein is CAWSPGTGVTGELFF. With the portions outside the CDR3 filled from the reference TRBV30 and TRBJ2-2 genes, the complete variable region becomes SQTIHQWPATLVQPVGSPLSLECTVEGTSNPNLYWYRQAAGRGLQLLFYSVGIGQISSEVPQNLSASRPQDRQFILSSKKLLLSDSGFYLCAWSPGTGVTGELFFGEGSRLTVL.